A single sample is the source of the 10 T cell receptor beta chains below, sequenced in a study of CD8+ T cells in alopecia areata. Indicated time point: mouse skin 6 weeks after grafting, around onset of hair loss. After isolation, RNA underwent reverse transcription to generate cDNA as the sequencing template. The method was immunoSEQ multiplex PCR; TCRdb's version includes in-frame clones alone and lacks a portion of them. The profile covers about 6,100 clones, none occurring a single time. Here the sequenced sample was skin, taken at week 6. The receptors here all came from a C3H/HeJ mouse with alopecia areata. For this mouse line, the MHC haplotype is H2-k.

This clone appeared a few times. Gene names refer to mouse genes. Coverage ceases 3 residues before the CDR3 finishes, and the germline J gene fills in the end. The rearrangement uses TRBV14 and TRBJ1-6, with D unresolved. TRBJ1-6 is an open reading frame, and its role is uncertain. The CDR3 sequence is 12 residues long. Per the germline V gene, CDR1 is SGHDT and CDR2 is FRDEAV. The ends were cut back, 4 bases at V and 5 bases at J, with 4 bases in the middle. Here the CDR3 reads CASSLNNSPLYF. CDR3 bases read: TGTGCCAGCAGTCTGAATAATTCGCCC.

This clone was detected only a few times. Mouse germline and gene names are used. The read finishes 4 residues shy of the CDR3 end, and the germline J gene is used to complete it. The gene calls are TRBV12-1 and TRBJ2-3, with TRBD2 matching over 9 bases. CDR1 and CDR2 from the germline V gene are SGHSN and HYEKVE. V was pared by 1 base and J by 1 base, with 5 bases of the junction left unmatched. This CDR3 has 16 amino acids. The CDR3 bases that were read are TGTGCCAGCTCTCTAGTGGGGGGGCGCGGTGCAGAA. This gives the protein CASSLVGGRGAE. The full CDR3 is CASSLVGGRGAETLYF.

This clone came up many times. Mouse names are used for the genes. The read ends 3 residues early relative to the CDR3; the germline J gene fills the gap. The chain is built from TRBV13-1 and TRBJ1-6, with D possibly TRBD1 on 6 matching bases. TRBJ1-6 falls under the ORF class, with uncertain function. CDR3 size: 13 residues. Germline CDR1 is NSHNY and CDR2 is SYGAGN. The germline V and J ends were trimmed by 3 bases and 6 bases, with 7 bases remaining between them. The CDR3 is CASSGDTNSPLYF. The sequenced part of the CDR3 DNA is TGTGCCAGCAGTGGGGACACTAATTCGCCC.

This clone is large (0.1 to 1%) by share. Genes and germline come from the mouse. The CDR3 is cut off 4 residues early in the read; its end comes from the germline J gene. The chain is built from TRBV19 and TRBJ2-1, with 8 bases fitting TRBD1. This CDR3 is 14 amino acids long. J was trimmed by 4 bases and V by 2 bases; bases with no gene match: 2. Per germline, CDR1 FNHDT and CDR2 SITEND (reference sequence). The sequenced CDR3 bases are TGTGCCAGCAGTATCAACAGGGGGTATGCT. This codes for CASSINRGYA. The whole CDR3 protein is CASSINRGYAEQFF.

This clone was seen only a few times. Mouse germline and gene names are used. The read halts 4 residues ahead of the CDR3 end, with the missing end drawn from the germline J gene. The chain recombines TRBV14 with TRBJ2-4; 8 positions agree with TRBD1. CDR1 is SGHDT, CDR2 FRDEAV, per germline. This CDR3 has 14 residues. The covered CDR3 bases are TGTGCCAGCAGCCTCCGGGACAGGACGAAC. Translation: CASSLRDRTN. The complete CDR3 sequence is CASSLRDRTNTLYF.

This clone was seen more than once but under ten times. Germline and genes here are mouse. Read coverage stops 4 residues before the CDR3 terminus; the germline J gene supplies the remainder. V usage is TRBV13-2 and J usage is TRBJ2-4; TRBD2 aligns across 7 bases. Germline assignment: CDR1 NNHNN and CDR2 SYGAGS (reference sequence). This CDR3 is built from 15 residues. J was trimmed by 3 bases and V by 2 bases; bases with no gene match: 6. Incomplete CDR3 DNA: TGTGCCAGCGGTGAGGGGACTGATCGACAAAAC. Encoded protein: CASGEGTDRQN. The CDR3 reads in full as CASGEGTDRQNTLYF.

This clone appeared many times. Gene and germline names: mouse. The CDR3 extends 4 residues past the end of the read, so its final part is completed from the germline J gene. The genes are TRBV19 and TRBJ1-1, with unresolved D. The CDR3 has 11 residues. CDR1 FNHDT and CDR2 SITEND come from the germline V gene (reference sequence). The covered CDR3 bases are TGTGCCAGCAGTATAGGGACA. This translates into CASSIGT. In full, the CDR3 reads CASSIGTEVFF.

This clone occurred a few times. Gene names follow the mouse nomenclature. The read halts 4 residues ahead of the CDR3 end, with the missing end drawn from the germline J gene. The chain has TRBV13-1 and TRBJ2-1, with 9 positions matching TRBD2. Germline V lookup: CDR1 NSHNY, CDR2 SYGAGN. The CDR3 covers 16 residues. J was trimmed by 3 bases and V by 0 bases; bases with no gene match: 4. The CDR3 region is CASSDVGLGLYAEQFF. CDR3 DNA, as far as it was read: TGTGCCAGCAGTGATGTTGGACTGGGGCTCTATGCT.

The table lists this clone with a few counts. Genes and germline come from the mouse. The read terminates 4 residues before the CDR3 end, so the remaining end is supplied by the germline J gene. The J gene is TRBJ2-1, the V gene TRBV13-2, with a weak D call TRBD2 (6 bases). V was pared by 2 bases and J by 1 base, with 7 bases between. Germline values: CDR1 NNHNN, CDR2 SYGAGS (reference sequence). The CDR3 contains 14 residues. CDR3 bases read: TGTGCCAGCGGTGAACTGGGAAACTATGCT. Its translation: CASGELGNYA. The full CDR3 reads CASGELGNYAEQFF.

Points on this clone: Gene names and germline match the mouse. The CDR3 bases that were read are TGCACCTGCAGTGCCCTTTGGGGGGGCGCGCAAAAC. It is translated as CTCSALWGGAQN. Given in full, the CDR3 is CTCSALWGGAQNTLYF. The chain employs TRBV1 and TRBJ2-4; 9 nucleotides match TRBD2. The CDR3 goes on 4 residues after the read ends, and that part is filled in from the germline J gene. The germline gives CDR1 NSQYPW, CDR2 LRSPGD (reference sequence). J was trimmed by 3 bases and V by 3 bases; bases with no gene match: 7. The CDR3 is 16 residues long.